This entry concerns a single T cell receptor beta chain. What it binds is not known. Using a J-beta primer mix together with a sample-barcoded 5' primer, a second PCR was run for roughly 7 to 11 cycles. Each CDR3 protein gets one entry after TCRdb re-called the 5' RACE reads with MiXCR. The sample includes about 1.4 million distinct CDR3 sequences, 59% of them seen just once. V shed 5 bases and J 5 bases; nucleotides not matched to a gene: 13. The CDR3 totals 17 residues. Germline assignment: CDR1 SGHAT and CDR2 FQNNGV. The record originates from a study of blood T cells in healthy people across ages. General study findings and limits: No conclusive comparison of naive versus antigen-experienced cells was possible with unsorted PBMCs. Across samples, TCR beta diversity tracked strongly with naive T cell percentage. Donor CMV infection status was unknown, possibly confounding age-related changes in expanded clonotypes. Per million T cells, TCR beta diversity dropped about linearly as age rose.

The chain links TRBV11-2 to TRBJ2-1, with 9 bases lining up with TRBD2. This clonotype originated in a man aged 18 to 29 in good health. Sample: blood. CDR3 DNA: TGTGCCAGCAGCACCTCCTTCCCAGCGGGAGGTGACAATGAGCAGTTCTTC. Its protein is CASSTSFPAGGDNEQFF.